This T cell receptor (beta chain) was retrieved from a study of blood T cell repertoires in COVID-19. Study information: The United States, Italy and Spain provided the acute and convalescent COVID-19 samples. PBMCs, B-cell-depleted T cells, or T cells provided the cDNA or gDNA that made up the material.

Original methodology: Using reference gene primer amplification, nucleated cell counts were estimated. Profiling relied on immunoSEQ multiplex PCR, and the TCRdb table lists in-frame clones only, not all of them. That table supplies the V and J calls and clone size; D and trimming were determined from the DNA. This table has some 150,000 clones, roughly nine tenths appearing once. From germline, CDR1 is SNHLY and CDR2 FYNNEI. The V and J ends lost 11 bases and 1 base respectively, with 9 bases between them. The CDR3 sequence is 12 residues long. The J gene is TRBJ1-3, the V gene TRBV2; D gene unclear. The receptor's source is an older woman with acute or convalescent COVID-19. The sample consisted of peripheral blood. In DNA form, the CDR3 reads TGTGCCGGTAGTTGGTCTGGAAACACCATATATTTT. This codes for CAGSWSGNTIYF. Full variable domain (remainder filled in from reference TRBV2 and TRBJ1-3): EPEVTQTPSHQVTQMGQEVILRCVPISNHLYFYWYRQILGQKVEFLVSFYNNEISEKSEIFDDQFSVERPDGSNFTLKIRSTKLEDSAMYFCAGSWSGNTIYFGEGSWLTVV.